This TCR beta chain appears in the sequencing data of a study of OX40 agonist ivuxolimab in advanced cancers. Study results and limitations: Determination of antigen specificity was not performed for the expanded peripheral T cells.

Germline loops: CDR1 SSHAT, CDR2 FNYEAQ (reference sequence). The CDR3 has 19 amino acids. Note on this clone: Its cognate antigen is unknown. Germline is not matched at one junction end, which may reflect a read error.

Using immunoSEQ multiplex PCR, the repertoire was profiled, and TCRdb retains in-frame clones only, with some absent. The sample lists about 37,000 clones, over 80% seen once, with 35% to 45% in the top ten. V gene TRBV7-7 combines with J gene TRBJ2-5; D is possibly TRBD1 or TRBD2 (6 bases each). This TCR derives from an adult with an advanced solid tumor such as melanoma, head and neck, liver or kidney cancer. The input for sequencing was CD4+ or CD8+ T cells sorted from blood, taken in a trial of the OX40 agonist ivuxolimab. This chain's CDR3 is CASSSAPPVWNGGHGTQYF. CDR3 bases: TGTGCTAGCAGCTCTGCACCTCCGGTTTGGAACGGGGGCCACGGGACCCAGTACTTC.